The 31 T cell receptor beta chains in this list originate from one sample, sequenced in a study of blood T cell repertoires in COVID-19. TCRdb keeps only in-frame clones here, not all; method: immunoSEQ multiplex PCR. The data contain about 88,000 clones, 75% to 90% of them seen just once; the ten biggest clones take up 15%. The sample was peripheral blood. The origin of the receptors is a male donor with acute or convalescent COVID-19.

The chain links TRBV3-1 (or the pseudogene TRBV3-2) to TRBJ1-1, with 9 bases lining up with TRBD1. V was clipped by 9 bases and J by 5 bases; unmatched bases: 7. The CDR3 has 13 residues. Per germline, CDR1 LGHDT and CDR2 YNNKEL (reference sequence). The CDR3 DNA reads as TGTGCCAGGACACAGGGGGCCCGAACTGAAGCTTTCTTT. This sequence encodes CARTQGARTEAFF.

The V call is TRBV4-2, the J call TRBJ1-4, with D possibly TRBD1 on 6 matching bases. This CDR3 region has 14 residues. The ends were cut back, 3 bases at V and 7 bases at J, with 12 bases in the middle. Germline V gene lookup returns CDR1 LGHNA and CDR2 YNFKEQ. In DNA, the CDR3 is TGTGCCAGCAGCCAGATCAGGGGCGGTGAAAAACTGTTTTTT. This codes for CASSQIRGGEKLFF.

The chain couples TRBV28 to TRBJ1-5; 9 nucleotides align to TRBD1. Germline V gene data show CDR1 as MDHEN and CDR2 as SYDVKM. This CDR3 spans 15 amino acids. After removal of 3 bases from V and 3 bases from J, the junction contained 3 bases not matched to a gene. The CDR3 DNA is TGTGCCAGCAGTTTTCGGACAGGGGTCAATCAGCCCCAGCATTTT. Its protein is CASSFRTGVNQPQHF.

This chain links TRBV23-1 with TRBJ1-6; weak D call: TRBD1 (6 bases). TRBV23-1 qualifies as an ORF whose function is uncertain. V was cut by 0 bases and J by 7 bases, with 13 bases left in between. The CDR3 runs 16 residues. This chain's CDR3 is CASSQSKAGENSPLHF. CDR3 DNA sequence: TGCGCCAGCAGTCAATCTAAGGCAGGGGAAAATTCACCCCTCCACTTT.

V usage is TRBV7-2 and J usage is TRBJ2-1, with 11 bases matching TRBD1. Germline V gives CDR1 SGHTA, CDR2 FQGNSA. The ends lost 5 bases at V and 8 bases at J; junction bases unmatched: 8. CDR3 length: 15 residues. CDR3 in amino acids: CASSLWDRGRDEQFF. The CDR3 region has the DNA TGTGCCAGCAGCCTATGGGACAGGGGGAGGGATGAGCAGTTCTTC.

The gene calls are TRBV6-4 and TRBJ2-2; 12 bases align to TRBD1. After removal of 6 bases from V and 7 bases from J, the junction contained 6 bases not matched to a gene. The CDR3 is made up of 15 amino acids. Germline lookup yields CDR1 MRHNA and CDR2 SNTAGT. The CDR3 reads CASSGTGGAGGELFF. CDR3 sequence (DNA): TGTGCCAGCAGCGGGACAGGGGGCGCCGGCGGGGAGCTGTTTTTT.

The J gene is TRBJ1-4, the V gene TRBV28; 10 nucleotides agree with TRBD1. The CDR3 extends over 15 amino acids. Germline-derived CDR1 and CDR2 are MDHEN and SYDVKM. V gave up 6 bases and J gave up 3 bases; unmatched junction bases: 4. The CDR3 nucleotides are TGTGCCAGCAGGGGACAGGGGAATCCTAATGAAAAACTGTTTTTT. This sequence encodes CASRGQGNPNEKLFF.

This rearrangement joins TRBV24-1 to TRBJ2-1; D is undetermined. Trimming removed 7 bases at V and 6 bases at J, with 6 bases between. Germline CDR1 and CDR2: KGHDR and SFDVKD. CDR3 length: 11 residues. The CDR3 sequence: CATRAANEQFF. For the CDR3, the DNA is TGTGCCACCAGGGCCGCCAATGAGCAGTTCTTC.

The gene calls are TRBV5-4 and TRBJ1-1; D gene unclear. Germline V lookup: CDR1 SGHNT, CDR2 YYREEE (reference sequence). Between the trimmed V and J ends, which lost 0 bases and 1 base, there was a span of 10 bases. This CDR3 has 15 residues. CDR3 amino acids: CASSLVRTGNTEAFF. The CDR3 DNA reads TGTGCCAGCAGCTTGGTTCGAACGGGGAACACTGAAGCTTTCTTT.

The rearrangement links TRBV7-7 to TRBJ2-2; weak D call: TRBD2 (6 bases). CDR1 is SSHAT and CDR2 is FNYEAQ in the germline V gene (reference sequence). The CDR3 extends over 15 amino acids. The germline V and J ends were trimmed by 1 base and 1 base, with 7 bases remaining between them. The CDR3 protein is CASSLDGGNTGELFF. CDR3 DNA: TGTGCCAGCAGCTTAGACGGGGGGAACACCGGGGAGCTGTTTTTT.

The V and J genes are TRBV5-1 and TRBJ2-7; weak D call: TRBD2 (5 bases). The germline gives CDR1 SGHRS, CDR2 YFSETQ. Trimming cost V 1 base and J 3 bases, with 11 bases left between them. This CDR3 has 14 amino acids. CDR3 nucleotide sequence: TGCGCCAGCAGCTTGCGTCGGGATTACTACGAGCAGTACTTC. Translating gives CASSLRRDYYEQYF.

The J gene is TRBJ2-2, the V gene TRBV4-1; 8 positions agree with TRBD2. Trimming at V came to 5 bases and at J to 3 bases, leaving 8 bases not matched to a gene. The CDR3 totals 16 residues. Germline-derived CDR1 and CDR2 are MGHRA and YSYEKL. The DNA of the CDR3 is TGCGCCAGCAGCTTCTCCGGGGGGGGAGACACCGGGGAGCTGTTTTTT. Its protein product is CASSFSGGGDTGELFF.

The CDR3, as DNA: TGTGCCAGTCGTCCGTTTGGACAGGGGGCTTATAATGGCTACACCTTC. Translation gives CASRPFGQGAYNGYTF. The V and J genes are TRBV19 and TRBJ1-2; 11 bases line up with TRBD1. V dropped 8 bases and J dropped 6; count of bases not matched to a gene: 14. The germline V gene has CDR1 LNHDA and CDR2 SQIVND (reference sequence). The CDR3 runs 16 residues.

On this clone: One end of the junction fails to match germline, which may point to a read error. The V gene is TRBV7-7, the J gene TRBJ1-6, with 7 bases that match TRBD1. The germline gives CDR1 SSHAT, CDR2 FNYEAQ (reference sequence). The CDR3 has 15 amino acids. CDR3 DNA: TGTGCTAGCAGCCAGAACAGGGGTAACAATTCACCCCTCCACTTT. Residues: CASSQNRGNNSPLHF.

This clone was seen a single time. The J gene is TRBJ2-7, the V gene TRBV7-6; D is perhaps TRBD2 (6 bases). This CDR3 spans 15 amino acids. From germline, CDR1 is SGHVS and CDR2 FNYEAQ. The germline V and J ends were trimmed by 0 bases and 7 bases, with 16 bases remaining between them. As DNA, the CDR3 is TGTGCCAGCAGCTTAGCGGTGGGGAGGATGGGTGAGCAGTACTTC. It codes for CASSLAVGRMGEQYF.

V is TRBV7-9 and J is TRBJ2-5; 9 positions match TRBD1. Trimming took 1 base from V and 1 from J; bases not matched to a gene: 4. The length of the CDR3 is 16 residues. Germline lookup yields CDR1 SEHNR and CDR2 FQNEAQ (reference sequence). The chain's CDR3 is CASSLGGGQGQETQYF. CDR3 nucleotides: TGTGCCAGCAGCTTAGGCGGGGGACAGGGCCAAGAGACCCAGTACTTC.

The J gene is TRBJ2-5, the V gene TRBV3-1 (or the pseudogene TRBV3-2); the D gene is possibly TRBD2 (6 bases). The V and J ends lost 0 bases and 5 bases respectively, with 19 bases between them. Per the germline V gene, CDR1 is LGHDT and CDR2 is YNNKEL (reference sequence). This CDR3 is 17 amino acids long. The CDR3 spells CASSQEAGRAGVETQYF. The CDR3 coding sequence is TGTGCCAGCAGCCAAGAAGCGGGCAGGGCGGGCGTGGAGACCCAGTACTTC.

This chain connects TRBV19 to TRBJ1-1; TRBD1 agrees at 7 bases. V gave up 5 bases and J gave up 4 bases; unmatched junction bases: 4. Germline V gene lookup returns CDR1 LNHDA and CDR2 SQIVND (reference sequence). The CDR3 covers 13 residues. The CDR3, as DNA: TGTGCCAGTAGTGCCGGGACAGCCACTGAAGCTTTCTTT. It is translated as CASSAGTATEAFF. The variable domain in full, completed from reference TRBV19 and TRBJ1-1, reads DGGITQSPKYLFRKEGQNVTLSCEQNLNHDAMYWYRQDPGQGLRLIYYSQIVNDFQKGDIAEGYSVSREKKESFPLTVTSAQKNPTAFYLCASSAGTATEAFFGQGTRLTVV.

This chain uses TRBV3-1 (or the pseudogene TRBV3-2) with TRBJ1-2, with 9 bases lining up with TRBD1. Losses at the gene ends were 6 bases for V and 6 bases for J; bases not matched to a gene: 5. Germline V gene lookup returns CDR1 LGHDT and CDR2 YNNKEL (reference sequence). This CDR3 contains 13 residues. The CDR3 nucleotides read TGTGCCAGCAGACAACAGGGGGCTAATGGCTACACCTTC. Its translation: CASRQQGANGYTF.

The gene calls are TRBV24-1 and TRBJ2-1, with 7 bases that match TRBD1. CDR3 length: 14 amino acids. Germline V CDR1 and CDR2: KGHDR, SFDVKD. J lost 6 bases, V lost 3 bases, and 4 bases had no gene match. CDR3 coding DNA: TGTGCCACCAGTGATCACGGACAGGCCAATGAGCAGTTCTTC. Translation gives CATSDHGQANEQFF.

This clone was found once. V gene TRBV11-2 combines with J gene TRBJ2-1; D is undetermined. CDR3 length: 14 residues. V was pared by 7 bases and J by 0 bases, with 10 bases between. Germline CDR1 reads SGHAT; CDR2 reads FQNNGV. The CDR3 coding sequence is TGTGCCAGCATGTTAGATAGCTCCTACAATGAGCAGTTCTTC. Amino acids: CASMLDSSYNEQFF.

The chain uses TRBV4-1 and TRBJ1-5; the match to TRBD1 covers 7 bases. Germline V gene lookup returns CDR1 MGHRA and CDR2 YSYEKL. CDR3 length equals 14 residues. Trimming removed 5 bases from V and 0 bases from J; junction bases left unmatched: 1. The CDR3 region has the DNA TGCGCCAGCAGCGGACAGGTTAGCAATCAGCCCCAGCATTTT. Translated, it gives CASSGQVSNQPQHF.

J is TRBJ1-6 and V is TRBV7-9; D perhaps matches TRBD1 (5 bases). CDR1 is SEHNR, CDR2 FQNEAQ, per germline (reference sequence). The ends were cut back, 1 base at V and 5 bases at J, with 9 bases in the middle. The CDR3 extends over 15 amino acids. CDR3 in amino acids: CASSLEAGDNSPLHF. The CDR3 DNA follows: TGTGCCAGCAGCTTAGAGGCGGGGGATAATTCACCCCTCCACTTT. The variable domain in full, completed from reference TRBV7-9 and TRBJ1-6, reads DTGVSQNPRHKITKRGQNVTFRCDPISEHNRLYWYRQTLGQGPEFLTYFQNEAQLEKSRLLSDRFSAERPKGSFSTLEIQRTEQGDSAMYLCASSLEAGDNSPLHFGNGTRLTVT.

The chain has TRBV5-4 and TRBJ1-3; no firm D call. V dropped 0 bases and J dropped 3 bases, with 7 bases sitting between them. The CDR3 contains 14 residues. Per the germline V gene, CDR1 is SGHNT and CDR2 is YYREEE (reference sequence). CDR3 in amino acids: CASSLANSGNTIYF. In DNA, the CDR3 is TGTGCCAGCAGCTTGGCCAACAGTGGAAACACCATATATTTT. The full variable domain, completed using reference TRBV5-4 and TRBJ1-3, is ETGVTQSPTHLIKTRGQQVTLRCSSQSGHNTVSWYQQALGQGPQFIFQYYREEENGRGNFPPRFSGLQFPNYSSELNVNALELDDSALYLCASSLANSGNTIYFGEGSWLTVV.

This rearrangement joins TRBV10-3 to TRBJ2-1; D may be TRBD2 (6 bases). Germline values: CDR1 ENHRY, CDR2 SYGVKD. The CDR3 is made up of 17 amino acids. Trimming removed 1 base at V and 0 bases at J, with 13 bases between. In DNA, the CDR3 is TGTGCCATCAGTGAGTTTAGCGGACCCCGCTCCTACAATGAGCAGTTCTTC. Translating it yields CAISEFSGPRSYNEQFF.

This clone has only one observation. The V call is TRBV30, the J call TRBJ1-2; no definite D call. CDR1 and CDR2 (germline): GTSNPN, SVGIG (reference sequence). With 0 bases removed from V and 0 bases from J, the gap between germline ends came to 8 bases. This CDR3 spans 14 amino acids. This CDR3 reads CAWSVLPSNYGYTF. As DNA, the CDR3 is TGTGCCTGGAGTGTACTCCCGTCTAACTATGGCTACACCTTC. Filled out from reference TRBV30 and TRBJ1-2, the complete variable domain reads SQTIHQWPATLVQPVGSPLSLECTVEGTSNPNLYWYRQAAGRGLQLLFYSVGIGQISSEVPQNLSASRPQDRQFILSSKKLLLSDSGFYLCAWSVLPSNYGYTFGSGTRLTVV.

The V call is TRBV27, the J call TRBJ2-7; D is perhaps TRBD2 (5 bases). This CDR3 region has 14 residues. Trimming took off 3 bases at V and 3 bases at J, with 12 bases between the two ends. The germline V gene encodes CDR1 MNHEY and CDR2 SMNVEV (reference sequence). CDR3 in DNA: TGTGCCAGCAGTTTCCTCACCGGGGTCTACGAGCAGTACTTC. Translation: CASSFLTGVYEQYF.

The chain links TRBV9 to TRBJ1-3; 8 bases match TRBD1. The CDR3 runs 15 residues. Germline V CDR1 and CDR2: SGDLS, YYNGEE. V lost 2 bases and J lost 2; bases outside the gene matches: 3. The CDR3 nucleotides read TGTGCCAGCAGCGTTTCACAGGGGGCTGGAAACACCATATATTTT. Its protein is CASSVSQGAGNTIYF.

As to this clone: Other DNA sequences in the sample encode the same CDR3. V and J are TRBV19 and TRBJ2-5, with D uncertain. This CDR3 is built from 13 residues. CDR1 LNHDA and CDR2 SQIVND come from the germline V gene (reference sequence). The V gene lost 4 bases and the J gene lost 2 bases, with 8 bases spanning the gap. CDR3 nucleotide sequence: TGTGCCAGTAGTACTGGCAGTCAAGAGACCCAGTACTTC. Its protein is CASSTGSQETQYF.

This chain links TRBV3-1 (or the pseudogene TRBV3-2) with TRBJ1-3, with D tentatively TRBD1 (5 bases). V was pared by 0 bases and J by 0 bases, with 18 bases between. The CDR3 has 19 amino acids. The germline gives CDR1 LGHDT, CDR2 YNNKEL (reference sequence). The CDR3 region is CASSQELMPGIGSGNTIYF. The CDR3 DNA is TGTGCCAGCAGCCAAGAATTAATGCCAGGGATCGGCTCTGGAAACACCATATATTTT.

The chain recombines TRBV7-9 with TRBJ2-3, with 8 bases aligning to TRBD2. Germline CDR1 SEHNR, CDR2 FQNEAQ (reference sequence). With 5 bases clipped from V and 4 bases from J, the junction kept 8 bases outside the gene matches. The CDR3 is made up of 15 amino acids. In nucleotides, the CDR3 is TGTGCCAGCAGCATACAGCGGGGGCTTTCAGATACGCAGTATTTT. It translates to CASSIQRGLSDTQYF.